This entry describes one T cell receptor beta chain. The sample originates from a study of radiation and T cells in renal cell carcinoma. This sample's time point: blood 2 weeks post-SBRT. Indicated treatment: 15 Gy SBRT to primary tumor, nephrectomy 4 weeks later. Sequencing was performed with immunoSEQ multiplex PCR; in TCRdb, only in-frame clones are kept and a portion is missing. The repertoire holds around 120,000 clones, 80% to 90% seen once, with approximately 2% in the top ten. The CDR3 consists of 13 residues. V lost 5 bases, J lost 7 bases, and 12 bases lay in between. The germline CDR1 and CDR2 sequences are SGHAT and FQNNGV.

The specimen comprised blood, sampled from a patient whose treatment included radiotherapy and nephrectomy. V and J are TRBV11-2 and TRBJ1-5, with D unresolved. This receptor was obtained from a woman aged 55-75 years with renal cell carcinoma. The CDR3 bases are TGTGCCAGCAGCCGGGAGCGAGGACAGCCCCAGCATTTT. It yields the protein CASSRERGQPQHF.